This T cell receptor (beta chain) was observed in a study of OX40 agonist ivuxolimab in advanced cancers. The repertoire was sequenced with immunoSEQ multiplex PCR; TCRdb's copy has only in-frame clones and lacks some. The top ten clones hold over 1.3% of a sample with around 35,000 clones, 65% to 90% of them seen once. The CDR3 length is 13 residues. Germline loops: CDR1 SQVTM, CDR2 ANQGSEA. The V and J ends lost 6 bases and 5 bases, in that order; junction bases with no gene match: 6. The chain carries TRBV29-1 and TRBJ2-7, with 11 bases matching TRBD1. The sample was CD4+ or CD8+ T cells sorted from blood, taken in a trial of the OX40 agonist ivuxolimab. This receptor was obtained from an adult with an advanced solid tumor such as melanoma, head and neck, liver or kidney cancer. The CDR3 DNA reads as TGCAGCGTCGGGACAGGGGGAACAGACGAGCAGTACTTC. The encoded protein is CSVGTGGTDEQYF.